Presented here are 27 T cell receptor beta chains from one specimen sequenced in a study of blood T cell repertoires in COVID-19 (dated by TCRdb to 2020 to 2022). Receptors were amplified or captured by the immunoSEQ multiplex PCR assay. Here the immuneACCESS table is served through TCRdb, limited to in-frame sequences with V and J called. Missing clones are a known gap in these copies; in checked studies unresolved V genes cover under half, and the rest lacks a known reason. Within this sample are over 150,000 clones, with about 88% of them counted one time only. The ten largest clonotypes hold approximately 2% of the sample. Sequenced: peripheral blood. The receptors here all came from a man between 18 and 29 years old who had recovered from COVID-19.

The rearrangement uses TRBV10-3 and TRBJ2-7; 8 bases agree with TRBD1. Looked up from germline, CDR1 is ENHRY and CDR2 is SYGVKD. Trimming removed 3 bases from V and 4 bases from J; junction bases left unmatched: 5. The CDR3 spans 14 residues. The CDR3 nucleotides are TGTGCCATCAGTGAAAGACAGGGGAAATACGAGCAGTACTTC. It specifies CAISERQGKYEQYF.

This clone has just a few counts. This chain connects TRBV5-1 to TRBJ2-7; 8 bases map to TRBD1. With 1 base clipped from V and 6 bases from J, the junction kept 9 bases outside the gene matches. Per germline, CDR1 SGHRS and CDR2 YFSETQ. The CDR3 is 15 residues long. The CDR3: CASSLNTGGLSEQYF. Here the CDR3 DNA reads TGCGCCAGCAGCTTGAACACAGGGGGTCTTTCCGAGCAGTACTTC. The complete variable domain, with remaining parts taken from reference TRBV5-1 and TRBJ2-7, reads KAGVTQTPRYLIKTRGQQVTLSCSPISGHRSVSWYQQTPGQGLQFLFEYFSETQRNKGNFPGRFSGRQFSNSRSEMNVSTLELGDSALYLCASSLNTGGLSEQYFGPGTRLTVT.

The V call is TRBV7-2, the J call TRBJ1-6, with D maybe TRBD1 (6 bases). Germline assignment: CDR1 SGHTA and CDR2 FQGNSA. The CDR3 runs to 14 residues. Trimming pared 3 bases from V and 14 bases from J, leaving 17 bases between. CDR3: CASSFIGQPVSLHF. The CDR3 nucleotides read TGTGCCAGCAGCTTTATAGGACAGCCAGTATCCCTCCACTTT. The full variable domain, its missing parts supplied by reference TRBV7-2 and TRBJ1-6, is GAGVSQSPSNKVTEKGKDVELRCDPISGHTALYWYRQSLGQGLEFLIYFQGNSAPDKSGLPSDRFSAERTGGSVSTLTIQRTQQEDSAVYLCASSFIGQPVSLHFGNGTRLTVT.

Of note for this clone: Within the sample, other DNA sequences also encode this same CDR3. V is TRBV9 and J is TRBJ2-7, with TRBD2 as a possible D gene (6 bases). Per germline, CDR1 SGDLS and CDR2 YYNGEE. The CDR3 totals 14 residues. With 3 bases removed from V and 0 bases from J, the gap between germline ends came to 10 bases. The CDR3 loop is CASSARESSYEQYF. CDR3 nucleotide sequence: TGTGCCAGCAGCGCCCGGGAGAGCTCCTACGAGCAGTACTTC.

V is TRBV7-6 and J is TRBJ2-7, with 7 bases lining up with TRBD2. Germline V gives CDR1 SGHVS, CDR2 FNYEAQ. CDR3 length: 16 residues. The V and J ends lost 5 bases and 0 bases, in that order; junction bases with no gene match: 10. CDR3 nucleotides: TGTGCCAGCAGCGGGATCATAGCGGGCCACTCCTACGAGCAGTACTTC. As protein: CASSGIIAGHSYEQYF.

The genes are TRBV2 and TRBJ2-2, with a weak D call TRBD1 (5 bases). V was shortened by 5 bases and J by 2 bases, with 12 bases between the two germline ends. The CDR3 runs 15 residues. Germline V gives CDR1 SNHLY, CDR2 FYNNEI. The CDR3 sequence: CASSSDSQNTGELFF. The CDR3 nucleotides are TGTGCCAGCAGTTCTGACAGTCAAAACACCGGGGAGCTGTTTTTT.

This clone has ten or more counts. The rearrangement links TRBV24-1 to TRBJ1-1, with 7 bases identical to TRBD1. This CDR3 is built from 14 residues. The junction had 9 bases not matched to a gene; V was cut back by 4 bases and J by 8 bases. CDR1 and CDR2 (germline): KGHDR, SFDVKD. The CDR3 DNA follows: TGTGCCACCAGTGAACCCGGGACAGATACCGAAGCTTTCTTT. It translates to CATSEPGTDTEAFF.

The V and J genes are TRBV3-1 (or the pseudogene TRBV3-2) and TRBJ2-7, with TRBD1 matching 9 bases. Germline V gene lookup returns CDR1 LGHDT and CDR2 YNNKEL (reference sequence). CDR3 size: 15 residues. The J segment lost 8 bases and the V segment lost 1 base, leaving 9 bases of the junction unmatched. The CDR3 region has the DNA TGTGCCAGCAGCCAAGTCGGGACAGGGTGGGAGAAGCAGTACTTC. Protein sequence: CASSQVGTGWEKQYF.

Written as DNA, the CDR3 is TGTGCCAGCAGTGAAATGGGGGCTGGGGAGCTGTTTTTT. Residues: CASSEMGAGELFF. The chain employs TRBV2 and TRBJ2-2, with D perhaps matching TRBD1 (6 bases). CDR3 length: 13 residues. The germline V gene has CDR1 SNHLY and CDR2 FYNNEI. The V end was cut by 2 bases, the J end by 8 bases, with 9 bases between.

This clone was seen a single time. The chain uses TRBV7-2 and TRBJ2-3, with D possibly being TRBD1 (5 bases). The germline V gene encodes CDR1 SGHTA and CDR2 FQGNSA. V lost 0 bases, J lost 6 bases, and 7 bases lay in between. This CDR3 comprises 13 residues. Written as DNA, the CDR3 is TGTGCCAGCAGCTTAGCAGGGGCCGATACGCAGTATTTT. Translation: CASSLAGADTQYF.

V and J are TRBV18 and TRBJ1-3, with unresolved D. Trimming cost V 2 bases and J 0 bases, with 11 bases left between them. Per the germline V gene, CDR1 is KGHSH and CDR2 is LQKENI. The CDR3 is 16 amino acids. CDR3 DNA sequence: TGTGCCAGCTCACCAAATACTCCTAGCTCTGGAAACACCATATATTTT. Amino acids: CASSPNTPSSGNTIYF. The entire variable domain, with the rest obtained from reference TRBV18 and TRBJ1-3, is as follows: NAGVMQNPRHLVRRRGQEARLRCSPMKGHSHVYWYRQLPEEGLKFMVYLQKENIIDESGMPKERFSAEFPKEGPSILRIQQVVRGDSAAYFCASSPNTPSSGNTIYFGEGSWLTVV.

The rearrangement links TRBV6-2 or TRBV6-3 to TRBJ2-5; unclear D gene. V dropped 0 bases and J dropped 4 bases, with 9 bases sitting between them. Per the germline V gene, CDR1 is MNHEY and CDR2 is SVGEGT. The CDR3 sequence is 14 residues long. CDR3 nucleotides: TGTGCCAGCAGTTACTCCGGCGGTCGAGAGACCCAGTACTTC. It encodes CASSYSGGRETQYF.

This clone was found a few times. Other DNA sequences in the sample encode the same CDR3. The chain combines TRBV7-2 with TRBJ1-5; D remains ambiguous. The length of the CDR3 is 13 residues. Per the germline V gene, CDR1 is SGHTA and CDR2 is FQGNSA. V was pared by 5 bases and J by 2 bases, with 7 bases between. In nucleotides, the CDR3 is TGTGCCAGCAGCGGGCAGGGCAATCAGCCCCAGCATTTT. This encodes CASSGQGNQPQHF.

This sequence joins TRBV6-5 and TRBJ2-2; D is ambiguous. Trimming left V 2 bases short and J 6 bases short, with 4 bases between. The CDR3 spans 12 residues. Germline V gives CDR1 MNHEY, CDR2 SVGAGI. The CDR3 region has the DNA TGTGCCAGCAGTTACACGGCCGGGGAGCTGTTTTTT. Amino acid sequence: CASSYTAGELFF.

The V gene is TRBV2, the J gene TRBJ2-5; the D gene is possibly TRBD2 (6 bases). The CDR3 consists of 13 residues. V gave up 8 bases and J gave up 5 bases, with 15 bases separating them. Germline CDR1 SNHLY, CDR2 FYNNEI. The CDR3 DNA is TGTGCCAGCGAATTTGGGACTGGGGAGACCCAGTACTTC. Protein sequence: CASEFGTGETQYF.

V usage is TRBV6-6 and J usage is TRBJ1-1; 7 bases match TRBD1. J was trimmed by 2 bases and V by 6 bases; bases with no gene match: 12. There are 16 residues in the CDR3. Germline V CDR1 and CDR2: MNHNY, SVGAGI (reference sequence). The CDR3 sequence is CASRTSSGTVNTEAFF. CDR3 nucleotides: TGTGCCAGCAGGACTTCGTCTGGGACAGTTAACACTGAAGCTTTCTTT.

This clone was seen once. This rearrangement joins TRBV6-5 to TRBJ2-7; weak D call: TRBD1 (5 bases). V was trimmed by 4 bases and J by 6 bases, leaving 10 bases between them. This CDR3 has 12 residues. Germline V gives CDR1 MNHEY, CDR2 SVGAGI. The CDR3 here is CASSLYTGEQYF. The CDR3 DNA follows: TGTGCCAGCAGTTTGTACACAGGCGAGCAGTACTTC.

The CDR3 nucleotides are TGTGCCAGCAGCCAAACCGGGACTAGCGGTTACAATGAGCAGTTCTTC. It encodes CASSQTGTSGYNEQFF. This chain connects TRBV4-2 to TRBJ2-1, with 11 bases aligning to TRBD2. CDR3 size: 16 residues. The germline gives CDR1 LGHNA, CDR2 YNFKEQ. Losses at the gene ends were 2 bases for V and 4 bases for J; bases not matched to a gene: 4.

The chain carries TRBV20-1 and TRBJ2-5; 8 nucleotides align to TRBD2. Trimming cost V 6 bases and J 13 bases; bases outside gene matches: 10. The CDR3 loop spans 11 amino acids. CDR1 and CDR2 from the germline V gene are DFQATT and SNEGSKA (reference sequence). In DNA, the CDR3 is TGCAGTGCAGTACCGGGACTAGTGTCGTACTTC. Protein sequence: CSAVPGLVSYF.

V is TRBV9 and J is TRBJ1-1; no definite D call. The CDR3 spans 15 residues. Looked up from germline, CDR1 is SGDLS and CDR2 is YYNGEE. V was cut by 4 bases and J by 2 bases, with 15 bases left in between. Here the CDR3 DNA reads TGTGCCAGCAGCCCTCCCACGGGGATAAACACTGAAGCTTTCTTT. Translated, it gives CASSPPTGINTEAFF.

V usage is TRBV2 and J usage is TRBJ1-1; possibly TRBD1 for D (6 bases). Germline V gene data show CDR1 as SNHLY and CDR2 as FYNNEI. Deletions cut 1 base from V and 0 bases from J, with 15 bases between. The CDR3 covers 17 residues. Here the CDR3 DNA reads TGTGCCAGCAGTGAAGGCTCGGCAGGGGCCATGAACACTGAAGCTTTCTTT. This sequence encodes CASSEGSAGAMNTEAFF.

CDR3 coding DNA: TGTGCCAGCATCGAGAGGAACACTGAAGCTTTCTTT. It translates to CASIERNTEAFF. The V call is TRBV12-3 or TRBV12-4, the J call TRBJ1-1; no clear D. The CDR3 runs to 12 residues. With 7 bases removed from V and 1 base from J, the gap between germline ends came to 7 bases.

The V gene is TRBV3-1 (or the pseudogene TRBV3-2), the J gene TRBJ2-7; D is undetermined. This CDR3 region has 15 residues. With 1 base removed from V and 0 bases from J, the gap between germline ends came to 10 bases. The germline V gene encodes CDR1 LGHDT and CDR2 YNNKEL (reference sequence). As DNA, the CDR3 is TGTGCCAGCAGCCAAGTGACAAGAAACTCCTACGAGCAGTACTTC. This translates into CASSQVTRNSYEQYF.

The chain uses TRBV6-5 and TRBJ1-2; TRBD1 agrees at 9 bases. This CDR3 is built from 13 residues. Germline-derived CDR1 and CDR2 are MNHEY and SVGAGI. V lost 6 bases, J lost 7 bases, and 6 bases stayed unmatched. The CDR3: CASSLGQGSGYTF. The CDR3 coding sequence is TGTGCCAGCAGCCTAGGACAGGGGAGTGGCTACACCTTC.

This clone was observed once. The chain carries TRBV10-3 and TRBJ2-1; 8 bases are shared with TRBD2. The germline gives CDR1 ENHRY, CDR2 SYGVKD. The CDR3 covers 15 residues. After removal of 0 bases from V and 7 bases from J, the junction contained 5 bases not matched to a gene. The CDR3 coding sequence is TGTGCCATCAGTGAGTCTACGGGAGGGCCGAATGAGCAGTTCTTC. As protein: CAISESTGGPNEQFF.

Here the CDR3 DNA reads TGTGCCAGTAGCTTACGACTCGGACTAGCGGGAGGGGCGAACACCGGGGAGCTGTTTTTT. It codes for CASSLRLGLAGGANTGELFF. The V gene is TRBV19, the J gene TRBJ2-2, with 15 bases aligning to TRBD2. CDR3 length: 20 residues. V shed 6 bases, J shed 0 bases, and the junction held 11 bases outside the gene matches. In germline, CDR1 is LNHDA, CDR2 SQIVND (reference sequence).

A few counts support this clone. This chain joins TRBV7-9 and TRBJ1-2; 9 bases match TRBD1. The CDR3 loop spans 15 amino acids. V shed 1 base, J shed 6 bases, and the junction held 6 bases outside the gene matches. Germline lookup yields CDR1 SEHNR and CDR2 FQNEAQ (reference sequence). The CDR3 region is CASSLGDRAGDGYTF. The CDR3 DNA follows: TGTGCCAGCAGCTTAGGGGACAGGGCAGGGGATGGCTACACCTTC.